This record concerns one T cell receptor beta chain sequence. The antigen is unknown. The data originate from a study of T cell responses to AZD1222 COVID-19 vaccine. Looking at the study overall: Pooled samples include second doses given at about 4 or 12 weeks. Whole-study results and caveats: A rise in Spike-specific TCR breadth and depth followed two AZD1222 doses. Only after the peak T cell response were repertoires sampled.

Sequencing was performed with immunoSEQ multiplex PCR; in TCRdb, only in-frame clones are kept and a portion is missing. The sample has under 200,000 clones, about nine tenths seen once. This CDR3 contains 15 residues. From germline, CDR1 is SGHDN and CDR2 FVKESK. Losses at the gene ends were 0 bases for V and 2 bases for J; bases not matched to a gene: 3. Sample: peripheral blood, taken on day 0 of AZD1222 vaccination. The chain links TRBV14 to TRBJ1-2, with 7 bases matching TRBD1. The clonotype originates from an adult in good health. In DNA, the CDR3 is TGTGCCAGCAGCCAAGATAAGGGGGCGAACTATGGCTACACCTTC. Translation gives CASSQDKGANYGYTF.